This entry lists 4 T cell receptor beta chains sequenced from one sample in a study of blood T cells in healthy people across ages (dated by TCRdb to between 2014 and 2017). Library preparation was by 5' RACE. A second PCR of roughly 7 to 11 cycles was performed with a sample-barcoded 5' primer and a J-beta primer mix. TCRdb trimmed the raw reads at Q25, called clones with MiXCR and kept productive beta chains. Rows with one shared CDR3 protein collapse into an entry with the most common genes and DNA. For this sample the table gives 1.8 million or so distinct CDR3 sequences, of which around 40% were detected only once. The leading ten clones occupy 23% of the sample. Sequenced: blood. The source is a human donor in good health.

This clonotype has a handful of counts. The chain is built from TRBV29-1 and TRBJ2-1, with 11 nucleotides matching TRBD1. Germline CDR1 SQVTM, CDR2 ANQGSEA. Losses at the gene ends were 6 bases for V and 5 bases for J; bases not matched to a gene: 6. This CDR3 has 14 residues. In DNA, the CDR3 is TGCAGCGTCAACCGGGACAGGGGGAACAATGAGCAGTTCTTC. Protein product: CSVNRDRGNNEQFF.

This clonotype appeared a few times. V usage is TRBV20-1 and J usage is TRBJ2-3; 8 positions agree with TRBD2. Germline CDR1 is DFQATT and CDR2 is SNEGSKA (reference sequence). The V and J ends lost 1 base and 4 bases, in that order; junction bases with no gene match: 4. The length of the CDR3 is 14 residues. In nucleotides, the CDR3 is TGCAGTGCTAGAGGACTAGCGCGGGCAGATACGCAGTATTTT. This gives the protein CSARGLARADTQYF.

A remark on this clonotype: The junction departs from the called germline gene at one end, perhaps through a read error. The chain recombines TRBV3-1 with TRBJ2-1, with a possible D match to TRBD2 (6 bases). This CDR3 has 14 residues. Germline CDR1 reads LGHDT; CDR2 reads YNNKEL (reference sequence). CDR3 region: CASSQDSGDNEQFF. CDR3 bases: TGCGCCAGCAGCCAAGATAGCGGCGACAATGAGCAGTTCTTC.

V gene TRBV11-3 combines with J gene TRBJ2-1, with 13 bases aligning to TRBD2. Germline CDR1 reads SGHNT; CDR2 reads YENEEA. V was clipped by 4 bases and J by 9 bases; unmatched bases: 12. CDR3 size: 17 residues. DNA for the CDR3: TGTGCCAGCAGCTCCACTAGCGGGGGGGCGGTTTATACTGAGCAGTTCTTC. Its translation: CASSSTSGGAVYTEQFF.